This TCR beta chain was found in a study of response to subunit inactivated influenza vaccine. Study outcomes and limitations: Few new T cells, the authors suggested, are recruited by each seasonal influenza vaccination.

In TCRdb, the RT-PCR reads were re-called with MiXCR into one record per CDR3 protein. The sample holds a few hundred thousand distinct CDR3 sequences, approximately 14% seen once. The germline V gene encodes CDR1 SGHTA and CDR2 FQGNSA. V shed 6 bases, J shed 2 bases, and the junction held 14 bases outside the gene matches. This CDR3 is built from 17 residues. Points on this clonotype: Antigen: not known.

This TCR derives from a man between 50 and 59 years old who received an inactivated influenza vaccine. Sequencing was performed on PBMCs from blood, taken about 12 days after vaccination. This rearrangement joins TRBV7-2 to TRBJ2-3, with 7 bases fitting TRBD2. CDR3 protein: CASSQLPPGGFTDTQYF. The DNA for the CDR3 is TGTGCCAGCAGTCAATTACCTCCGGGAGGCTTCACAGATACGCAGTATTTT.